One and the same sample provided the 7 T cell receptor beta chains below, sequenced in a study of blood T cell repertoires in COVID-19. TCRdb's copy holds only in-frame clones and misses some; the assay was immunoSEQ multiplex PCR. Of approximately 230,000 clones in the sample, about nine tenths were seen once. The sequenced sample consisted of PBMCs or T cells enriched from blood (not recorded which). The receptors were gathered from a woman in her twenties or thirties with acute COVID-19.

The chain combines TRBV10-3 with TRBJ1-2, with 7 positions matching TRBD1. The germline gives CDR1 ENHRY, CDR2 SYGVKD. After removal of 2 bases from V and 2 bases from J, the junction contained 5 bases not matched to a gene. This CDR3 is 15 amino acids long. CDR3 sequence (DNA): TGTGCCATCAGTGAGGGGGCAGGGGGAAACTATGGCTACACCTTC. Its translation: CAISEGAGGNYGYTF.

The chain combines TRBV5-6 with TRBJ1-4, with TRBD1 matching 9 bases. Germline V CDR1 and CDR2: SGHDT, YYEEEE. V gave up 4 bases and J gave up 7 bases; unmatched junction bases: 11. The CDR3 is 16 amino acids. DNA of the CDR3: TGTGCCAGCAGCCCCCCCGCCGGGACAGGGAGTGAAAAACTGTTTTTT. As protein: CASSPPAGTGSEKLFF.

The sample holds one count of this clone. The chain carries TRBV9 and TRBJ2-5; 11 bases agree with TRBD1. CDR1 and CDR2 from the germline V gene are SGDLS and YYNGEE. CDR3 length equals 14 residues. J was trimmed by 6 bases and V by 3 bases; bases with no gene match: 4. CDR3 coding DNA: TGTGCCAGCAGCGGGGGACAGGGGGAGAAGACCCAGTACTTC. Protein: CASSGGQGEKTQYF.

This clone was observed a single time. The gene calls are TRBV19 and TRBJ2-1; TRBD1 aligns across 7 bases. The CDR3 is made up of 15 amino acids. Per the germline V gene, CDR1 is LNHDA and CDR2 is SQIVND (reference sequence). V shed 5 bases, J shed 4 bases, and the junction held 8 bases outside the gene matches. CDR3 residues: CASSPRQGPYNEQFF. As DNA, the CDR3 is TGTGCCAGTAGTCCCCGACAGGGTCCTTACAATGAGCAGTTCTTC.

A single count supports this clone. The CDR3: CATSREGQTSNQPQHF. The CDR3 DNA reads TGTGCCACCAGCAGAGAGGGACAGACAAGCAATCAGCCCCAGCATTTT. This chain joins TRBV15 and TRBJ1-5; TRBD1 matches 7 bases. J was trimmed by 1 base and V by 0 bases; bases with no gene match: 3. This CDR3 is built from 16 residues. Germline assignment: CDR1 LNHNV and CDR2 YYDKDF (reference sequence).

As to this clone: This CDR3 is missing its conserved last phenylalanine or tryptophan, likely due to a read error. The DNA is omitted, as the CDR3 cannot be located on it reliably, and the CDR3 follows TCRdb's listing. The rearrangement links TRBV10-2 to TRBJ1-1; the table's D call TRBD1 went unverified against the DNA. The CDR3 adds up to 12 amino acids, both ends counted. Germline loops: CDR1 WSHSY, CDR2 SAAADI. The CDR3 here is CASSESWTPCVG.

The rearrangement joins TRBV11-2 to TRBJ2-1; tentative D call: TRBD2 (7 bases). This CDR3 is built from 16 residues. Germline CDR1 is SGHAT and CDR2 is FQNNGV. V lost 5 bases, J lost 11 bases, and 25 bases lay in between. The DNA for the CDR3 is TGTGCCAGCAGCCCCGGTGGGGGGGGCCCTTTAACGAAGCAGTTCTTC. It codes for CASSPGGGGPLTKQFF.